These 32 T cell receptor beta chains originate from one sample sequenced in a study of T-cell reconstitution after alpha-beta-depleted transplantation in children. The TCRbeta library was prepared with unique molecular identifiers. In TCRdb, the PCR reads were re-called with MiXCR into one record per CDR3 protein. This sample carries 500,000 to 750,000 distinct CDR3 sequences, 20% to 30% of them seen once, and the ten largest clones take 30% to 40%. Sequences were derived from PBMCs, sampled before TCRalphabeta/CD19-depleted stem cell transplant. Receptors originate from a boy younger than two with Wiskott-Aldrich syndrome, due to receive a stem cell transplant.

This clonotype was observed a handful of times. This chain uses TRBV29-1 with TRBJ2-1, with no clear D. Trimming left V 1 base short and J 5 bases short, with 6 bases between. The CDR3 runs to 12 residues. The germline CDR1 and CDR2 sequences are SQVTM and ANQGSEA. CDR3 residues: CSVEGLNNEQFF. In DNA form, the CDR3 reads TGCAGCGTTGAAGGACTGAACAATGAGCAGTTCTTC.

V gene TRBV28 combines with J gene TRBJ2-7; 7 bases map to TRBD1. Per germline, CDR1 MDHEN and CDR2 SYDVKM. V lost 6 bases to trimming and J lost 1 base; unmatched junction nucleotides: 3. CDR3 length equals 13 residues. The CDR3 sequence: CASRTQGSYEQYF. The CDR3 DNA follows: TGTGCCAGCAGGACACAGGGGTCCTACGAGCAGTACTTC.

This sequence joins TRBV5-1 and TRBJ1-3; D unclear. Deletions cut 0 bases from V and 0 bases from J, with 10 bases between. The CDR3 has 16 residues. CDR1 is SGHRS, CDR2 YFSETQ, per germline. As DNA, the CDR3 is TGCGCCAGCAGCTTGGTGCCAAGCGTCTCTGGAAACACCATATATTTT. Protein: CASSLVPSVSGNTIYF. Drawing the rest from reference TRBV5-1 and TRBJ1-3, the complete variable domain is KAGVTQTPRYLIKTRGQQVTLSCSPISGHRSVSWYQQTPGQGLQFLFEYFSETQRNKGNFPGRFSGRQFSNSRSEMNVSTLELGDSALYLCASSLVPSVSGNTIYFGEGSWLTVV.

V and J are TRBV20-1 and TRBJ2-5; D unclear. Germline CDR1 DFQATT, CDR2 SNEGSKA (reference sequence). This CDR3 contains 12 residues. The V and J ends lost 5 bases and 1 base respectively, with 8 bases between them. CDR3 in DNA: TGCAGTGCTTGGGGTGTCCAAGAGACCCAGTACTTC. Its translation is CSAWGVQETQYF.

The V and J genes are TRBV6-5 and TRBJ2-5; perhaps TRBD1 as D (7 bases). The V gene's germline CDR1 is MNHEY and CDR2 SVGAGI. The CDR3 runs 14 residues. Trimming removed 0 bases from V and 9 bases from J, with 14 bases in between. DNA for the CDR3: TGTGCCAGCAGTTACTCGCCAGGGGGGTCTCCCCAGTACTTC. It yields the protein CASSYSPGGSPQYF.

The chain employs TRBV29-1 and TRBJ1-1; 8 bases are shared with TRBD1. The CDR3 has 13 amino acids. The trim removed 4 bases at V and 1 base at J, leaving 2 bases unmatched. Germline assignment: CDR1 SQVTM and CDR2 ANQGSEA. CDR3 residues: CSVGTGPNTEAFF. CDR3 DNA: TGCAGCGTTGGGACAGGGCCGAACACTGAAGCTTTCTTT.

The J gene is TRBJ1-6, the V gene TRBV20-1, with 7 positions matching TRBD1. The V gene's germline CDR1 is DFQATT and CDR2 SNEGSKA (reference sequence). J lost 5 bases, V lost 4 bases, and 5 bases had no gene match. The CDR3 totals 14 residues. The DNA of the CDR3 is TGCAGTGCTAAAGGACAGGCTAATAATTCACCCCTCCACTTT. Encoded protein: CSAKGQANNSPLHF.

This clonotype was detected a few times. The chain joins TRBV29-1 to TRBJ2-6, with TRBD1 matching 9 bases. J was trimmed by 0 bases and V by 4 bases; bases with no gene match: 1. Germline V gene sequence: CDR1 SQVTM, CDR2 ANQGSEA. The CDR3 has 15 amino acids. The CDR3 DNA reads TGCAGCGTTGGACAGGGGGTCTCTGGGGCCAACGTCCTGACTTTC. Encoded protein: CSVGQGVSGANVLTF.

The chain carries TRBV10-1 and TRBJ2-7, with D possibly TRBD2 on 6 matching bases. The germline V gene has CDR1 WNHNN and CDR2 SYGVQD (reference sequence). The CDR3 has 14 amino acids. V gave up 6 bases and J gave up 5 bases, with 17 bases separating them. The CDR3 nucleotides are TGCGCCAGCAGCGACCGGAGGGGATACAACGAGCAGTACTTC. Translated, it gives CASSDRRGYNEQYF.

The chain links TRBV7-9 to TRBJ1-2; TRBD1 agrees at 9 bases. Germline V CDR1 and CDR2: SEHNR, FQNEAQ (reference sequence). This CDR3 spans 14 amino acids. Germline trimming cut 5 bases from V and 2 bases from J; bases unmatched to any gene: 3. CDR3 protein: CASSRQGENYGYTF. The CDR3 DNA reads as TGTGCCAGCAGCCGACAGGGGGAAAACTATGGCTACACCTTC.

The rearrangement uses TRBV5-1 and TRBJ1-1; 7 bases are a match to TRBD1. Losses at the gene ends were 4 bases for V and 1 base for J; bases not matched to a gene: 13. This CDR3 is 17 amino acids long. Germline CDR1 reads SGHRS; CDR2 reads YFSETQ. For the CDR3, the DNA is TGCGCCAGCAGCCCGACAGGGAGTCAGCATGCGAACACTGAAGCTTTCTTT. Translation: CASSPTGSQHANTEAFF.

The rearrangement joins TRBV5-5 to TRBJ1-2, with D possibly being TRBD1 (5 bases). V was cut by 4 bases and J by 6 bases, with 16 bases left in between. The CDR3 totals 14 residues. Germline V lookup: CDR1 SGHKS, CDR2 YYEKEE (reference sequence). CDR3: CASSVGTPWDGYTF. The CDR3 nucleotides are TGTGCCAGCAGCGTCGGGACGCCCTGGGATGGCTACACCTTC.

This clonotype showed up just a few times. The chain links TRBV7-9 to TRBJ2-5, with TRBD2 matching over 9 bases. From germline, CDR1 is SEHNR and CDR2 FQNEAQ (reference sequence). The CDR3 contains 14 residues. V was pared by 5 bases and J by 5 bases, with 6 bases of the junction left unmatched. The DNA for the CDR3 is TGTGCCAGCAGCCCCATAGCGGGAGTGGAGACCCAGTACTTC. This gives the protein CASSPIAGVETQYF.

This clonotype has more than one count but fewer than ten. V usage is TRBV5-5 and J usage is TRBJ2-1; D unresolved. This CDR3 contains 14 residues. Trimming took off 4 bases at V and 3 bases at J, with 11 bases between the two ends. Germline CDR1 is SGHKS and CDR2 is YYEKEE (reference sequence). CDR3 protein: CASSQRENYNEQFF. The CDR3 nucleotides are TGTGCCAGCAGCCAAAGAGAAAACTACAATGAGCAGTTCTTC. Filled out from reference TRBV5-5 and TRBJ2-1, the complete variable domain reads DAGVTQSPTHLIKTRGQQVTLRCSPISGHKSVSWYQQVLGQGPQFIFQYYEKEERGRGNFPDRFSARQFPNYSSELNVNALLLGDSALYLCASSQRENYNEQFFGPGTRLTVL.

V and J are TRBV20-1 and TRBJ2-5; TRBD2 matches 9 bases. The CDR3 extends over 16 amino acids. J lost 5 bases, V lost 2 bases, and 12 bases had no gene match. Germline-derived CDR1 and CDR2 are DFQATT and SNEGSKA (reference sequence). The CDR3 here is CSARSRTSVLVETQYF. The DNA for the CDR3 is TGCAGTGCTAGATCTAGGACTAGCGTACTTGTTGAGACCCAGTACTTC.

V gene TRBV10-3 combines with J gene TRBJ2-3, with D perhaps matching TRBD1 (6 bases). Trimming cost V 8 bases and J 4 bases, with 16 bases left between them. This CDR3 spans 14 amino acids. CDR1 and CDR2 from the germline V gene are ENHRY and SYGVKD. CDR3 sequence (DNA): TGTGCCATCGGGGACCCAGGGGCCCCAGATACGCAGTATTTT. Amino acids: CAIGDPGAPDTQYF.

V gene TRBV20-1 combines with J gene TRBJ2-7; D is perhaps TRBD1 (5 bases). This CDR3 spans 14 amino acids. Germline V gives CDR1 DFQATT, CDR2 SNEGSKA (reference sequence). The ends were cut back, 0 bases at V and 6 bases at J, with 15 bases in the middle. The CDR3 is CSARDARRRGEQYF. The CDR3 bases are TGCAGTGCTAGAGATGCAAGAAGAAGGGGCGAGCAGTACTTC.

This clonotype was detected only a few times. The V gene is TRBV6-2 or TRBV6-3, the J gene TRBJ2-7; D is unclear. The length of the CDR3 is 15 residues. Trimming stripped 2 bases from V and 0 bases from J, with 11 bases between. Germline lookup yields CDR1 MNHEY and CDR2 SVGEGT. CDR3 region: CASSYIGPSSYEQYF. CDR3 DNA: TGTGCCAGCAGTTACATCGGGCCCAGCTCCTACGAGCAGTACTTC.

A note on this clonotype: One end of the junction does not line up with germline, which may come from a read error. This rearrangement joins TRBV7-9 to TRBJ2-1; TRBD2 agrees at 7 bases. Germline lookup yields CDR1 SEHNR and CDR2 FQNEAQ (reference sequence). The CDR3 extends over 15 amino acids. The CDR3 here is CASSLALTSLNKQFF. For the CDR3, the DNA is TGTGCCAGCAGCTTAGCCCTGACTAGCCTCAATAAGCAGTTCTTC.

The genes are TRBV5-6 and TRBJ2-5; 16 bases fit TRBD2. This CDR3 has 17 amino acids. Trimming removed 4 bases from V and 5 bases from J; junction bases left unmatched: 8. Germline lookup yields CDR1 SGHDT and CDR2 YYEEEE. The DNA for the CDR3 is TGTGCCAGCAGCCTGGGACTAGCGGGAGGGCCTCTGGAGACCCAGTACTTC. Translated: CASSLGLAGGPLETQYF.

This clonotype was counted once. The chain couples TRBV5-1 to TRBJ2-4, with 7 bases that match TRBD2. V lost 3 bases, J lost 7 bases, and 4 bases stayed unmatched. The CDR3 sequence is 13 residues long. Germline loops: CDR1 SGHRS, CDR2 YFSETQ. This CDR3 reads CASSSGLGNIQYF. The CDR3, as DNA: TGCGCCAGCAGCTCCGGACTAGGTAACATTCAGTACTTC. The full variable domain, its missing parts supplied by reference TRBV5-1 and TRBJ2-4, is KAGVTQTPRYLIKTRGQQVTLSCSPISGHRSVSWYQQTPGQGLQFLFEYFSETQRNKGNFPGRFSGRQFSNSRSEMNVSTLELGDSALYLCASSSGLGNIQYFGAGTRLSVL.

There are a few counts of this clonotype. The chain carries TRBV12-3 or TRBV12-4 and TRBJ2-5; TRBD2 might be the D (5 bases). The ends were cut back, 5 bases at V and 4 bases at J, with 14 bases in the middle. The CDR3 has 14 residues. In nucleotides, the CDR3 is TGTGCCAGCAGTCTACTAGTTTACGGAGAGACCCAGTACTTC. It translates to CASSLLVYGETQYF.

The rearrangement links TRBV20-1 to TRBJ2-6; D remains ambiguous. V lost 5 bases to trimming and J lost 2 bases, with 7 bases between them. CDR1 DFQATT and CDR2 SNEGSKA come from the germline V gene (reference sequence). The CDR3 is 13 residues long. The CDR3 coding sequence is TGCAGTGCTCCTAAACCTGGGGCCAACGTCCTGACTTTC. The encoded protein is CSAPKPGANVLTF.

This sequence joins TRBV20-1 and TRBJ2-5, with D perhaps matching TRBD2 (6 bases). This CDR3 has 13 residues. Germline V gene data show CDR1 as DFQATT and CDR2 as SNEGSKA (reference sequence). V lost 7 bases, J lost 4 bases, and 16 bases lay in between. The CDR3 nucleotides are TGCAGTGGTAGCGGACGCCAGATAGAGACCCAGTACTTC. This encodes CSGSGRQIETQYF.

CDR3 DNA: TGCAGTGCTAGAGCGCCAGGGAAGGTGCAAGAGACCCAGTACTTC. It specifies CSARAPGKVQETQYF. J is TRBJ2-5 and V is TRBV20-1, with a tentative D call TRBD1 (5 bases). CDR1 DFQATT and CDR2 SNEGSKA come from the germline V gene (reference sequence). The CDR3 consists of 15 residues. The germline V and J ends were trimmed by 1 base and 2 bases, with 14 bases remaining between them.

This clonotype was detected a few times. V and J are TRBV28 and TRBJ2-7; D is ambiguous. V was cut by 3 bases and J by 3 bases, with 15 bases left in between. Per the germline V gene, CDR1 is MDHEN and CDR2 is SYDVKM. This CDR3 region has 15 residues. The CDR3 is CASSLMRTANYEQYF. The CDR3 bases are TGTGCCAGCAGTTTGATGAGGACGGCCAACTACGAGCAGTACTTC.

This rearrangement joins TRBV20-1 to TRBJ2-1; either TRBD1 or TRBD2 may supply D (5 bases each). V was cut by 3 bases and J by 8 bases, with 17 bases left in between. Looked up from germline, CDR1 is DFQATT and CDR2 is SNEGSKA (reference sequence). This CDR3 is built from 14 residues. The CDR3 DNA follows: TGCAGTGCTAGTGGGTCTGGCCGGGGCGATGAGCAGTTCTTC. Translated: CSASGSGRGDEQFF.

The V and J genes are TRBV18 and TRBJ2-3; no definite D call. Trimming removed 5 bases from V and 2 bases from J, with 14 bases in between. The CDR3 has 15 residues. CDR1 KGHSH and CDR2 LQKENI come from the germline V gene. The CDR3, as DNA: TGTGCCAGCTCAGAAGGGATGGATCTCACAGATACGCAGTATTTT. This codes for CASSEGMDLTDTQYF.

This rearrangement joins TRBV30 to TRBJ1-2; TRBD1 might be the D (5 bases). Germline V gives CDR1 GTSNPN, CDR2 SVGIG (reference sequence). The CDR3 covers 12 residues. This CDR3 reads CCGGRDVSGYTF. DNA for the CDR3: TGTTGTGGGGGTAGAGATGTCTCTGGCTACACCTTC.

This clonotype was detected only once. The rearrangement uses TRBV5-1 and TRBJ2-2; D may match TRBD1 or TRBD2 (5 bases each). Trimming shortened V by 4 bases and J by 2 bases, and 12 bases separated the two germline ends. The CDR3 runs 15 residues. Looked up from germline, CDR1 is SGHRS and CDR2 is YFSETQ. CDR3: CASSPGPFNTGELFF. CDR3 in DNA: TGCGCCAGCAGCCCGGGGCCTTTTAACACCGGGGAGCTGTTTTTT.

This clonotype has a single count. V usage is TRBV5-1 and J usage is TRBJ2-1, with no clear D. The CDR3 extends over 17 amino acids. Germline V gives CDR1 SGHRS, CDR2 YFSETQ. V shed 1 base and J shed 1 base, with 15 bases lying between them. In DNA form, the CDR3 reads TGCGCCAGCAGCTTGTTGGCCTGGCAAAAGTCCTACAATGAGCAGTTCTTC. Amino acids: CASSLLAWQKSYNEQFF. Based on the CDR3 plus reference TRBV5-1 and TRBJ2-1, the full variable domain is KAGVTQTPRYLIKTRGQQVTLSCSPISGHRSVSWYQQTPGQGLQFLFEYFSETQRNKGNFPGRFSGRQFSNSRSEMNVSTLELGDSALYLCASSLLAWQKSYNEQFFGPGTRLTVL.

This clonotype appeared a few times. V gene TRBV2 combines with J gene TRBJ2-7, with 9 positions matching TRBD1. The V gene end was trimmed by 0 bases and the J gene end by 1 base; junction bases not matched to a gene: 1. The CDR3 is 15 residues long. Germline CDR1 SNHLY, CDR2 FYNNEI. CDR3 nucleotide sequence: TGTGCCAGCAGTGAAGCGGGACAGGGTTCCTACGAGCAGTACTTC. Translated: CASSEAGQGSYEQYF.